The next 30 T cell receptor beta chains were all read from a single sample in a study of cytomegalovirus exposure and HLA in healthy donors. The PCR had 60 Vbeta and 13 Jbeta primers. The data were produced by immunoSEQ multiplex PCR, yet TCRdb's version contains in-frame clones alone and is incomplete. The sample lists some 150,000 clones; over 65% were seen once. The sequencing input was PBMCs. All receptors come from a young woman in good health and CMV-seronegative.

J is TRBJ2-5 and V is TRBV7-9; possibly TRBD2 for D (5 bases). Trimming took off 2 bases at V and 4 bases at J, with 8 bases between the two ends. The germline V gene encodes CDR1 SEHNR and CDR2 FQNEAQ (reference sequence). CDR3 length equals 13 residues. In DNA form, the CDR3 reads TGTGCCAGCAGCTTATCGGGGAGAGAGACCCAGTACTTC. Residues: CASSLSGRETQYF.

This clone has only a few counts. The chain couples TRBV2 to TRBJ1-1; TRBD1 agrees at 7 bases. There are 15 residues in the CDR3. V lost 4 bases to trimming and J lost 0 bases; unmatched junction nucleotides: 5. Germline V gene sequence: CDR1 SNHLY, CDR2 FYNNEI. Here the CDR3 DNA reads TGTGCCAGCAGTGCAACCGACAGGGTGAACACTGAAGCTTTCTTT. Protein sequence: CASSATDRVNTEAFF.

J is TRBJ2-7 and V is TRBV5-1; 7 nucleotides align to TRBD1. The V gene end was trimmed by 0 bases and the J gene end by 6 bases; junction bases not matched to a gene: 0. This CDR3 contains 12 residues. Germline V lookup: CDR1 SGHRS, CDR2 YFSETQ. The CDR3: CASSLDRGEQYF. For the CDR3, the DNA is TGCGCCAGCAGCTTGGACAGGGGCGAGCAGTACTTC.

This sequence joins TRBV30 and TRBJ1-5, with no clear D. Trimming shortened V by 1 base and J by 2 bases, and 9 bases separated the two germline ends. The germline V gene encodes CDR1 GTSNPN and CDR2 SVGIG (reference sequence). The CDR3 runs to 14 residues. Written as DNA, the CDR3 is TGTGCCTGGAGTGGAGGGCTGGGCAATCAGCCCCAGCATTTT. This codes for CAWSGGLGNQPQHF.

This clone was recorded a few times. The chain recombines TRBV7-9 with TRBJ2-3, with D unclear. This CDR3 comprises 13 residues. Trimming took off 2 bases at V and 2 bases at J, with 5 bases between the two ends. From germline, CDR1 is SEHNR and CDR2 FQNEAQ (reference sequence). The CDR3 DNA follows: TGTGCCAGCAGCTTAATGGCCACAGATACGCAGTATTTT. Protein sequence: CASSLMATDTQYF.

The V call is TRBV28, the J call TRBJ2-6; D is ambiguous. This CDR3 is built from 15 residues. The germline gives CDR1 MDHEN, CDR2 SYDVKM. V lost 5 bases and J 4 bases, leaving 12 bases between the germline ends. The CDR3 loop reads CASSKAPGGANVLTF. Here the CDR3 DNA reads TGTGCCAGCAGTAAGGCACCAGGAGGGGCCAACGTCCTGACTTTC.

This clone has a handful of counts. The chain employs TRBV28 and TRBJ1-4, with D perhaps matching TRBD1 (6 bases). V dropped 5 bases and J dropped 4 bases, with 14 bases sitting between them. Germline V gene lookup returns CDR1 MDHEN and CDR2 SYDVKM. This CDR3 comprises 15 residues. The CDR3 bases are TGTGCCAGCAGTACCGCGGGGGCCCGTAATGAAAAACTGTTTTTT. It translates to CASSTAGARNEKLFF.

In this sample, this clone turned up a few times. The chain carries TRBV5-1 and TRBJ2-5; 8 nucleotides agree with TRBD2. V trimming: 0 bases; J trimming: 5 bases; junction bases outside the gene matches: 3. This CDR3 spans 14 amino acids. The germline gives CDR1 SGHRS, CDR2 YFSETQ. The CDR3 region has the DNA TGCGCCAGCAGCTTGGGACTAGCGTCCGAGACCCAGTACTTC. Translating gives CASSLGLASETQYF.

With regard to this clone: The CDR3 does not end in the conserved phenylalanine or tryptophan, so this is likely a read error. The DNA is left out, because the CDR3 cannot be placed on it with certainty; the CDR3 is given as TCRdb lists it. CDR3 protein: CASSSSGGARPQSV. The rearrangement joins TRBV6-6 to TRBJ2-3; the tabulated D call, TRBD2, remains unverified against the DNA. The CDR3 is 14 amino acids in total, end residues counted. The germline CDR1 and CDR2 sequences are MNHNY and SVGAGI (reference sequence).

The chain is built from TRBV27 and TRBJ2-7; 10 bases are shared with TRBD1. Per the germline V gene, CDR1 is MNHEY and CDR2 is SMNVEV (reference sequence). The CDR3 sequence is 15 residues long. The V gene end was trimmed by 5 bases and the J gene end by 6 bases; junction bases not matched to a gene: 10. The CDR3 DNA reads as TGTGCCAGCAGTGAACCGGGACAGGGGTTTGCCGAGCAGTACTTC. Its protein product is CASSEPGQGFAEQYF.

The chain uses TRBV28 and TRBJ1-5, with D uncertain. This CDR3 contains 15 residues. Trimming removed 5 bases from V and 2 bases from J, with 13 bases in between. Germline V CDR1 and CDR2: MDHEN, SYDVKM. The CDR3 DNA reads TGTGCCAGCAGTCCCCCTCGGAGTGGCAATCAGCCCCAGCATTTT. It encodes CASSPPRSGNQPQHF.

V gene TRBV30 combines with J gene TRBJ2-3, with TRBD2 matching over 7 bases. Germline V gives CDR1 GTSNPN, CDR2 SVGIG (reference sequence). This CDR3 region has 18 residues. V trimming: 0 bases; J trimming: 4 bases; junction bases outside the gene matches: 16. The CDR3 nucleotides read TGTGCCTGGAGTGTACTTAACGGCGGGAGAACGGGGCCAGATACGCAGTATTTT. Protein: CAWSVLNGGRTGPDTQYF.

The chain is built from TRBV10-3 and TRBJ2-2; 11 positions match TRBD2. The CDR3 covers 16 residues. Germline assignment: CDR1 ENHRY and CDR2 SYGVKD. V trimming: 2 bases; J trimming: 4 bases; junction bases outside the gene matches: 3. The CDR3 region is CAISELAGGLTGELFF. CDR3 sequence (DNA): TGTGCCATCAGTGAGCTAGCGGGGGGCCTCACCGGGGAGCTGTTTTTT.

This chain connects TRBV28 to TRBJ2-1, with 11 bases identical to TRBD2. This CDR3 region has 16 residues. CDR1 is MDHEN, CDR2 SYDVKM, per germline. Losses at the gene ends were 6 bases for V and 4 bases for J; bases not matched to a gene: 8. The CDR3 DNA is TGTGCCAGCAGCATAGCGGGGGGGATAGGATACAATGAGCAGTTCTTC. This translates into CASSIAGGIGYNEQFF.

This CDR3 is CASSPQANTEAFF. Here the CDR3 DNA reads TGTGCCAGCTCACCCCAGGCGAACACTGAAGCTTTCTTT. The chain couples TRBV18 to TRBJ1-1; D gene uncertain. The V end was cut by 3 bases, the J end by 1 base, with 6 bases between. The CDR3 has 13 amino acids. In germline, CDR1 is KGHSH, CDR2 LQKENI. The full variable domain, in which reference TRBV18 and TRBJ1-1 provide the parts outside the CDR3, is NAGVMQNPRHLVRRRGQEARLRCSPMKGHSHVYWYRQLPEEGLKFMVYLQKENIIDESGMPKERFSAEFPKEGPSILRIQQVVRGDSAAYFCASSPQANTEAFFGQGTRLTVV.

A few counts support this clone. The chain couples TRBV10-3 to TRBJ2-5; TRBD1 is a possible D gene (5 bases). The CDR3 is made up of 13 amino acids. The V gene's germline CDR1 is ENHRY and CDR2 SYGVKD. V shed 6 bases and J shed 2 bases, with 10 bases lying between them. CDR3 nucleotide sequence: TGTGCCATCAGCGACAGCAAGCAAGAGACCCAGTACTTC. Translating it yields CAISDSKQETQYF.

The chain combines TRBV5-4 with TRBJ2-6; 12 bases align to TRBD2. CDR1 SGHNT and CDR2 YYREEE come from the germline V gene (reference sequence). This CDR3 spans 18 amino acids. With V trimmed by 4 bases and J by 0 bases, 5 bases remained unmatched. The CDR3 sequence: CASSRTSGESSGANVLTF. The CDR3 DNA reads as TGTGCCAGCAGCCGGACTAGCGGGGAGAGCTCTGGGGCCAACGTCCTGACTTTC.

The rearrangement uses TRBV4-1 and TRBJ1-2, with TRBD1 matching 8 bases. Germline CDR1 reads MGHRA; CDR2 reads YSYEKL. The CDR3 contains 15 residues. V was clipped by 4 bases and J by 4 bases; unmatched bases: 8. DNA for the CDR3: TGCGCCAGCAGCCCGACAGGGGAGTTGGGCTATGGCTACACCTTC. This codes for CASSPTGELGYGYTF.

V usage is TRBV7-2 and J usage is TRBJ2-1, with TRBD2 matching 10 bases. CDR1 is SGHTA, CDR2 FQGNSA, per germline. V lost 5 bases, J lost 3 bases, and 4 bases stayed unmatched. This CDR3 has 15 amino acids. The CDR3 DNA is TGTGCCAGCAGCCGAGCGGGAGGGGTCTACAATGAGCAGTTCTTC. It translates to CASSRAGGVYNEQFF.

The V call is TRBV12-5, the J call TRBJ2-2, with D possibly TRBD1 on 6 matching bases. The germline CDR1 and CDR2 sequences are LGHNT and FRNRAP. Trimming left V 1 base short and J 1 base short, with 7 bases between. The length of the CDR3 is 15 residues. The DNA for the CDR3 is TGTGCTAGTGGTTTGGGGACAGTGAACACCGGGGAGCTGTTTTTT. As protein: CASGLGTVNTGELFF.

The chain carries TRBV11-2 and TRBJ2-7; maybe TRBD1 (6 bases). CDR3 size: 15 residues. Trimming took off 5 bases at V and 2 bases at J, with 16 bases between the two ends. CDR1 is SGHAT and CDR2 is FQNNGV in the germline V gene. The chain's CDR3 is CASSIHPRGTYEQYV. CDR3 nucleotide sequence: TGTGCCAGCAGCATCCATCCCAGGGGAACCTACGAGCAGTACGTC.

The sample holds a few counts of this clone. This sequence joins TRBV28 and TRBJ1-1; TRBD1 matches at 8 bases. V was clipped by 5 bases and J by 3 bases; unmatched bases: 20. The CDR3 length is 19 residues. Germline loops: CDR1 MDHEN, CDR2 SYDVKM. CDR3 loop: CASSVYRLQGAGRDTEAFF. The CDR3 DNA follows: TGTGCCAGCAGTGTATATCGTCTCCAGGGGGCGGGTCGGGACACTGAAGCTTTCTTT.

This clone was seen a handful of times. CDR3: CASSLAGQTGELFF. The CDR3, as DNA: TGTGCCAGCAGCTTAGCGGGACAGACCGGGGAGCTGTTTTTT. The chain has TRBV7-8 and TRBJ2-2, with 7 bases that match TRBD1. From germline, CDR1 is SGHVS and CDR2 FQNEAQ. The CDR3 has 14 residues. V shed 0 bases and J 5 bases; nucleotides not matched to a gene: 0.

The rearrangement uses TRBV4-2 and TRBJ1-5; tentatively, D is TRBD1 (5 bases). The CDR3 totals 14 residues. V gave up 1 base and J gave up 5 bases, with 9 bases separating them. Germline V gives CDR1 LGHNA, CDR2 YNFKEQ. CDR3 region: CASSQASRDQPQHF. The DNA of the CDR3 is TGTGCCAGCAGCCAAGCGAGCAGGGATCAGCCCCAGCATTTT.

V is TRBV9 and J is TRBJ2-5, with TRBD2 identical over 8 bases. Germline CDR1 and CDR2: SGDLS and YYNGEE. The CDR3 has 15 amino acids. V shed 6 bases and J 4 bases; nucleotides not matched to a gene: 11. CDR3 amino acids: CASTLGGTSGETQYF. The CDR3 nucleotides are TGTGCCAGCACTTTAGGGGGAACTAGCGGAGAGACCCAGTACTTC.

The CDR3 loop is CASSLSSGGTGELFF. The CDR3, as DNA: TGTGCCAGCAGCCTATCTAGCGGGGGGACCGGGGAGCTGTTTTTT. The chain is built from TRBV7-3 and TRBJ2-2; 11 bases line up with TRBD2. The CDR3 is 15 residues long. Germline V gene data show CDR1 as SGHTA and CDR2 as FQGTGA. The junction had 4 bases not matched to a gene; V was cut back by 5 bases and J by 5 bases.

This chain joins TRBV9 and TRBJ2-7, with 10 positions matching TRBD2. From germline, CDR1 is SGDLS and CDR2 YYNGEE. The length of the CDR3 is 14 residues. V lost 4 bases and J lost 4; bases outside the gene matches: 5. The CDR3 region is CASSTGTSVYEQYF. In nucleotides, the CDR3 is TGTGCCAGCAGCACCGGGACTAGCGTATACGAGCAGTACTTC.

The chain joins TRBV25-1 to TRBJ2-1; D perhaps matches TRBD1 (5 bases). The germline V gene encodes CDR1 MGHDK and CDR2 SYGVNS. V lost 3 bases and J 12 bases, leaving 18 bases between the germline ends. The CDR3 spans 14 residues. The CDR3 DNA is TGTGCCAGCAGTGAGAGCGTCAGGGAAGGGGTGCAGTTCTTC. It yields the protein CASSESVREGVQFF.

The chain is built from TRBV7-9 and TRBJ1-3; the match to TRBD1 covers 9 bases. Trimming removed 3 bases from V and 0 bases from J; junction bases left unmatched: 3. The CDR3 totals 16 residues. Germline V CDR1 and CDR2: SEHNR, FQNEAQ (reference sequence). The chain's CDR3 is CASSLGTGSSGNTIYF. CDR3 DNA: TGTGCCAGCAGCTTGGGGACAGGGAGCTCTGGAAACACCATATATTTT.

V usage is TRBV5-1 and J usage is TRBJ2-6, with 8 bases lining up with TRBD2. CDR3 length: 16 amino acids. The J segment lost 4 bases and the V segment lost 4 bases, leaving 7 bases of the junction unmatched. CDR1 and CDR2 from the germline V gene are SGHRS and YFSETQ. Here the CDR3 reads CASSTQTSAGANVLTF. CDR3 DNA: TGCGCCAGCAGCACACAGACTAGCGCCGGGGCCAACGTCCTGACTTTC.